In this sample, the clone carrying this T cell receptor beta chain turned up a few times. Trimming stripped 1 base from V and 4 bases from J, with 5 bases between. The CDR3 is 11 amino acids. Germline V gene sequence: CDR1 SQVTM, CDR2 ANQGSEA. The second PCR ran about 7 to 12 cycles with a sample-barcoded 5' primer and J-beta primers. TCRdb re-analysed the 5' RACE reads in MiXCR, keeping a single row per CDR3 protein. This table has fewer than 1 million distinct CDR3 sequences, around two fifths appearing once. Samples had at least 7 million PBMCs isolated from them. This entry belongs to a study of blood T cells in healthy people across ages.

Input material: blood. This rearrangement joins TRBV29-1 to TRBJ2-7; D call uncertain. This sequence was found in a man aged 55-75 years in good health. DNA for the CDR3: TGCAGCGTTGAAGCCGAATACGAGCAGTACTTC. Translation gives CSVEAEYEQYF.